A selection of T cell receptor beta chains follows, all from one sample in a study of OX40 agonist ivuxolimab in advanced cancers. Libraries were prepared by immunoSEQ multiplex PCR; TCRdb keeps only in-frame clonotypes and omits some of them. The sample lists about 77,000 clones, roughly 86% seen once, with around 2.5% in the top ten. The source was CD4+ or CD8+ T cells sorted from blood, collected in a trial of the OX40 agonist ivuxolimab. The receptors originated from an adult with an advanced solid tumor such as melanoma, head and neck, liver or kidney cancer. CDR3s include the opening cysteine and the closing phenylalanine or tryptophan. A D gene is named only where the DNA matches it firmly. The size field is filled for only some rows; it gives once, few, many or a size class.

size	D	V	J	DNA	CDR3
once	TRBD1	TRBV11-2	TRBJ2-7	TGTGCCAGCAGCTTAGATTGGCAGGGGGAAGGCGAGCAGTACTTC	CASSLDWQGEGEQYF
-	-	TRBV5-1	TRBJ1-4	TGCGCCAGCAGCTCGACCGTAGGGGGAGATGAAAAACTGTTTTTT	CASSSTVGGDEKLFF
-	-	TRBV6-6	TRBJ1-1	TGTGCCAGCAGTTACCCGCCAGACCGGCGGACTGAAGCTTTCTTT	CASSYPPDRRTEAFF
-	-	TRBV12-5	TRBJ1-4	TGTGCTAGTGGCCGGCCCCAAGGGGAAAAACTGTTTTTT	CASGRPQGEKLFF
-	-	TRBV12-5	TRBJ1-5	TGTGCTAGTGCCTTGCGGATGAATCAGCCCCAGCATTTT	CASALRMNQPQHF
-	-	TRBV18	TRBJ2-5	TGTGCCAGCTCCCCTGGACGGAACCAAGAGACCCAGTACTTC	CASSPGRNQETQYF
-	TRBD1	TRBV29-1	TRBJ2-2	TGCAGCGTTCGAAGGACAGGGGGGACCGGGGAGCTGTTTTTT	CSVRRTGGTGELFF
-	-	TRBV11-2	TRBJ2-5	TGTGCCAGCAGCTTAGTGCAAGAGACCCAGTACTTC	CASSLVQETQYF
-	-	TRBV28	TRBJ2-2	TGTGCCAGCAGTTTATCTCCCTCTTACACCGGGGAGCTGTTTTTT	CASSLSPSYTGELFF
-	-	TRBV30	TRBJ1-6	TGTGCCTGGACTTCTGGGACTCGTAATTCACCCCTCCACTTT	CAWTSGTRNSPLHF
-	-	TRBV7-2	TRBJ1-1	TGTGCCAGCAGCTCCACACCGAACACTGAAGCTTTCTTT	CASSSTPNTEAFF
-	TRBD1	TRBV6-5	TRBJ1-2	TGTGCCAGCAGCCCGGACAGGGGACAAGGCTACACCTTC	CASSPDRGQGYTF
few	TRBD1	TRBV7-8	TRBJ1-1	TGTGCCTCCGGCTTAGGGGGACAGGGCCCGCGGGCTGAAGCTTTCTTT	CASGLGGQGPRAEAFF
few	-	TRBV18	TRBJ2-3	TGTGCCAGCTCGCGCAGCCAGGGGAGCACAGATACGCAGTATTTT	CASSRSQGSTDTQYF
-	-	TRBV5-1	TRBJ2-3	TGCGCCAGCAGCTTCAGGCTAGGAGGGGATACGCAGTATTTT	CASSFRLGGDTQYF
-	-	TRBV11-2	TRBJ2-5	TGTGCCAGCAGCTTAGCGGAGGGCCAGACCCAGTACTTC	CASSLAEGQTQYF
-	-	TRBV29-1	TRBJ2-2	TGCAGCGTATCCCCGAACAGGGCAAGGAACGCCGGGGAGCTGTTTTTT	CSVSPNRARNAGELFF
-	-	TRBV5-1	TRBJ2-5	TGCGCCAGCAGCTTGATTCCTTCGACTGTAACTCAAGAGACCCAGTACTTC	CASSLIPSTVTQETQYF
-	TRBD2	TRBV5-4	TRBJ2-4	TGTGCCAGCAGGCCGTCTAGCGGGGGGATTCAGTACTTC	CASRPSSGGIQYF
-	TRBD1	TRBV6-5	TRBJ1-4	TGTGCCAGCAGGGACAGGGTTTTAAATGAAAAACTGTTTTTT	CASRDRVLNEKLFF
-	-	TRBV7-9	TRBJ2-1	TGTGCCAGCAGCCAGACGGGAAATGAGCAGTTCTTC	CASSQTGNEQFF
-	-	TRBV27	TRBJ2-4	TGTGCCAGCGGTTTGAAGGCATTGAGGATTCAGTACTTC	CASGLKALRIQYF
-	TRBD1	TRBV11-2	TRBJ2-6	TGTGCCAGCAGCTTCAACAGGGGTTTAGGGGCCAACGTCCTGACTTTC	CASSFNRGLGANVLTF
-	-	TRBV12-5	TRBJ1-4	TGTGCTAGTGGTCCGGGTCGCGGAGCAACTAATGAAAAACTGTTTTTT	CASGPGRGATNEKLFF
-	TRBD2	TRBV9	TRBJ2-2	TGTGCCAGCAGCAAAGGACTAGCGGGATTTAGTGGGACCGGGGAGCTGTTTTTT	CASSKGLAGFSGTGELFF
-	TRBD2	TRBV30	TRBJ2-7	TGTGCCTGGAGACGAATGGGGGCCGGGGTAGCGGGAGGATCCGAGCAGTACTTC	CAWRRMGAGVAGGSEQYF
-	-	TRBV5-3	TRBJ2-7	TGTGCCAGAGGGGATAGCGTACACGAGCAGTACTTC	CARGDSVHEQYF
-	TRBD1	TRBV30	TRBJ1-4	TGTGCCTGGAGGGCCAGGGGGATGAGGGAAAAACTGTTTTTT	CAWRARGMREKLFF
-	-	TRBV5-1	TRBJ1-2	TGCGCCAGCAGCTTGGAAAACTATGGCTACACCTTC	CASSLENYGYTF
-	-	TRBV6-6	TRBJ1-5	TGTGCCACTCGGGACAATAGCAATCAGCCCCAGCATTTT	CATRDNSNQPQHF
-	-	TRBV11-2	TRBJ2-2	TGTGCCAGCAGCTTTAGGGCACTATCGAGCGGGGAGCTGTTTTTT	CASSFRALSSGELFF